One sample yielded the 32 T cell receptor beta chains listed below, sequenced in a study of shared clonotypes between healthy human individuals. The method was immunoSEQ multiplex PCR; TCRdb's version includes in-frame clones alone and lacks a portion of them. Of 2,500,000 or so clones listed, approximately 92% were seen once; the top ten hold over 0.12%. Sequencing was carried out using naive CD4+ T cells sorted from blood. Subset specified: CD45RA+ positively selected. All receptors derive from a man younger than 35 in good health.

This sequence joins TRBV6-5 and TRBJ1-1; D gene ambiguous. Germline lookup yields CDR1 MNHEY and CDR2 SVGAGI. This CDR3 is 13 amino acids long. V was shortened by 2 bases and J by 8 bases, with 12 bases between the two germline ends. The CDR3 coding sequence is TGTGCCAGCAGTTACCCCTGGAGCCCCGAAGCTTTCTTT. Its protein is CASSYPWSPEAFF.

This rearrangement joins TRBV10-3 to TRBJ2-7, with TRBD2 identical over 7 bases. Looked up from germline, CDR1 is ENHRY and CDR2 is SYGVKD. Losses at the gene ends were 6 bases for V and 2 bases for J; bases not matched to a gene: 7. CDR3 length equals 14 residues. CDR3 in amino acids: CAISPGGPTYEQYF. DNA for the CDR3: TGTGCCATCAGCCCGGGGGGTCCTACCTACGAGCAGTACTTC.

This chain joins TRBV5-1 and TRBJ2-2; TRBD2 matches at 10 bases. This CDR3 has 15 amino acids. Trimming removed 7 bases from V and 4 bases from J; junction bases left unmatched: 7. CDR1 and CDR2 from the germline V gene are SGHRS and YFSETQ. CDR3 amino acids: CASDPGLASTGELFF. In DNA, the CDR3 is TGCGCCAGCGATCCGGGACTAGCGAGCACCGGGGAGCTGTTTTTT.

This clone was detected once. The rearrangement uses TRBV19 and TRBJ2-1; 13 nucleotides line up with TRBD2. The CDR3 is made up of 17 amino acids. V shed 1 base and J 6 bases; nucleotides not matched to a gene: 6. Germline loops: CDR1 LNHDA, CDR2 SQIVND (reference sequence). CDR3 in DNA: TGTGCCAGTAGTATAGCGGGAGGACTAGCGGGAGTCAATGAGCAGTTCTTC. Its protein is CASSIAGGLAGVNEQFF.

The CDR3 DNA is TGTGCCAGCAGTGCTTCGAACGCTACCCCCCTCCACTTT. It encodes CASSASNATPLHF. This sequence joins TRBV6-1 and TRBJ1-6; D not certain. Germline CDR1 is MNHNS and CDR2 is SASEGT. Trimming pared 4 bases from V and 13 bases from J, leaving 14 bases between. CDR3 length equals 13 residues.

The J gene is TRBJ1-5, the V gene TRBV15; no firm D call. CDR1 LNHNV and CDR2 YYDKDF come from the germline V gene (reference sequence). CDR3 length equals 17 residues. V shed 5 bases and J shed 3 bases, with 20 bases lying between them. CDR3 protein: CATSGLRTGSINQPQHF. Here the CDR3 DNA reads TGTGCCACCAGCGGACTTCGAACGGGCAGTATCAATCAGCCCCAGCATTTT.

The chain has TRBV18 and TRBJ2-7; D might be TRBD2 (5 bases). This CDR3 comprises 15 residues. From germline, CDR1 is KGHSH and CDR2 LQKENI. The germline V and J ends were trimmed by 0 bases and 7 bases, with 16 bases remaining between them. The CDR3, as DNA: TGTGCCAGCTCACCACCGGTGCGAGGGCCGGAGGAGCAGTACTTC. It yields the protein CASSPPVRGPEEQYF.

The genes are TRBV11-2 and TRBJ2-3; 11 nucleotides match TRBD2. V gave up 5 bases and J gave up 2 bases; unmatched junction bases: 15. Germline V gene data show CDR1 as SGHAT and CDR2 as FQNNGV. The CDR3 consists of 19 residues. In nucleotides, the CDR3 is TGTGCCAGCAGCCCCTCTGGCAGGTTAGCGGGAGGGTACACAGATACGCAGTATTTT. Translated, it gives CASSPSGRLAGGYTDTQYF. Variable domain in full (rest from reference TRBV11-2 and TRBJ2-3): EAGVAQSPRYKIIEKRQSVAFWCNPISGHATLYWYQQILGQGPKLLIQFQNNGVVDDSQLPKDRFSAERLKGVDSTLKIQPAKLEDSAVYLCASSPSGRLAGGYTDTQYFGPGTRLTVL.

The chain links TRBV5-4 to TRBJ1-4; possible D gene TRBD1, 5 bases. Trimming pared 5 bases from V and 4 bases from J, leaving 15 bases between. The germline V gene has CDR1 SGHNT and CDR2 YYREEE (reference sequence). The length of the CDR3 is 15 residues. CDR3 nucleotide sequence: TGTGCCAGCAGTTCGCGGGCGGGGGATAATGAAAAACTGTTTTTT. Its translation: CASSSRAGDNEKLFF.

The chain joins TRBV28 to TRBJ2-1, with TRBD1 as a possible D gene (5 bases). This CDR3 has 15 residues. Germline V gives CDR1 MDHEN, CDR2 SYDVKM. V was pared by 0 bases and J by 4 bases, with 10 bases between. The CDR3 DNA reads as TGTGCCAGCAGTTTATGGGGGCTTAGTTACAATGAGCAGTTCTTC. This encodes CASSLWGLSYNEQFF.

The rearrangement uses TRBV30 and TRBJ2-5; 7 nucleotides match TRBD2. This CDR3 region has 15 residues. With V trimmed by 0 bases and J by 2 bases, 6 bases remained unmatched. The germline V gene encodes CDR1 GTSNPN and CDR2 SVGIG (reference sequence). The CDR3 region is CAWSVSTSSQETQYF. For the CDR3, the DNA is TGTGCCTGGAGTGTATCGACTAGCAGTCAAGAGACCCAGTACTTC.

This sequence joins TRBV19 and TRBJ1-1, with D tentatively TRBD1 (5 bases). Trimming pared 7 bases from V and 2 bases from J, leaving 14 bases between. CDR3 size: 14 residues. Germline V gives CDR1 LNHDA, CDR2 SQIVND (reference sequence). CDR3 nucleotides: TGTGCCAGTAAACGGACATTCGGAAACACTGAAGCTTTCTTT. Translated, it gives CASKRTFGNTEAFF.

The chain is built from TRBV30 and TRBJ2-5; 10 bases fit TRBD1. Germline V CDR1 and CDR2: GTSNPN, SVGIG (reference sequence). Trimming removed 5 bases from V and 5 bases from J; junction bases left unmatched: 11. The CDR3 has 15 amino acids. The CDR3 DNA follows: TGTGCCTGGCAAAGAATGACAGGGGGCTATGAGACCCAGTACTTC. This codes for CAWQRMTGGYETQYF.

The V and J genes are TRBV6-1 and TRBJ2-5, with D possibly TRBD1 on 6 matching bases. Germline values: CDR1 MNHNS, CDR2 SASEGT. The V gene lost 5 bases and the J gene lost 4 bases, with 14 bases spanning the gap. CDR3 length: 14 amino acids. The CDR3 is CASSSSGAGETQYF. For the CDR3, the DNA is TGTGCCAGCAGTTCTTCAGGGGCCGGAGAGACCCAGTACTTC.

CDR3 protein: CASSPGARRDTEAFF. The CDR3 bases are TGTGCCAGCTCACCAGGAGCGCGGCGGGACACTGAAGCTTTCTTT. The chain uses TRBV18 and TRBJ1-1; D remains unclear. The CDR3 length is 15 residues. The germline CDR1 and CDR2 sequences are KGHSH and LQKENI. The V and J ends lost 2 bases and 3 bases respectively, with 13 bases between them.

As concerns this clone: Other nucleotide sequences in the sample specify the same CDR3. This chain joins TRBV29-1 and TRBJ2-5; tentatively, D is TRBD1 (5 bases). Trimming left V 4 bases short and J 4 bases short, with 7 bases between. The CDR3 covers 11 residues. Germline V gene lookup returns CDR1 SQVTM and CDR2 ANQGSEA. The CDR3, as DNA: TGCAGCGTTGGCCAGGGAGAGACCCAGTACTTC. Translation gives CSVGQGETQYF.

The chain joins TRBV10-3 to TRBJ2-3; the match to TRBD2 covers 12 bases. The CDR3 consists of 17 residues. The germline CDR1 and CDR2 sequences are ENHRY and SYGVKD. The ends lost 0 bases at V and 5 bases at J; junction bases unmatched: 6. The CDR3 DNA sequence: TGTGCCATCAGTGAGTCCCCCCTAGCGGGGGGGATAGATACGCAGTATTTT. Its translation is CAISESPLAGGIDTQYF.

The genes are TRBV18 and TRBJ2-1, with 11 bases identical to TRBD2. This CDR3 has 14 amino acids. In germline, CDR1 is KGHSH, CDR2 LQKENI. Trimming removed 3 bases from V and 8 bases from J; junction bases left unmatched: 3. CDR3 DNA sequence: TGTGCCAGCTCACCCATACTAGCGGGAGATGAGCAGTTCTTC. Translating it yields CASSPILAGDEQFF.

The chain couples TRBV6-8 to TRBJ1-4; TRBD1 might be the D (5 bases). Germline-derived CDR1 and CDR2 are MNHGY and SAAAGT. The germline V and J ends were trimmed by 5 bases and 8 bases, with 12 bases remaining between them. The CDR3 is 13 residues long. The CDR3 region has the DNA TGTGCCAGCAGTACGGGACGTGACGAAAAACTGTTTTTT. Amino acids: CASSTGRDEKLFF.

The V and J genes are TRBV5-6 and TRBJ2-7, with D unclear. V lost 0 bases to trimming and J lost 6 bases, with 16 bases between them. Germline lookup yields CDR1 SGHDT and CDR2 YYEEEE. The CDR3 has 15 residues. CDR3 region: CASSLGFFRMSEQYF. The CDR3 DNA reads TGTGCCAGCAGCTTGGGGTTTTTCAGAATGAGCGAGCAGTACTTC.

CDR3 residues: CASSLRRRDSNYGYTF. CDR3 DNA sequence: TGTGCCAGCAGCCTAAGGCGGAGGGATTCTAACTATGGCTACACCTTC. The chain has TRBV7-2 and TRBJ1-2; unclear D gene. The CDR3 length is 16 residues. V gave up 5 bases and J gave up 0 bases, with 16 bases separating them. Germline values: CDR1 SGHTA, CDR2 FQGNSA.

The DNA of the CDR3 is TGTGCCAGCAGTTTACGTAGACAGGGCAGTGTGCATGGCTACACCTTC. As protein: CASSLRRQGSVHGYTF. The chain employs TRBV27 and TRBJ1-2; 7 nucleotides align to TRBD1. The CDR3 consists of 16 residues. J gave up 6 bases and V 2 bases, and 12 bases lay outside the gene matches. Germline V gene lookup returns CDR1 MNHEY and CDR2 SMNVEV (reference sequence).

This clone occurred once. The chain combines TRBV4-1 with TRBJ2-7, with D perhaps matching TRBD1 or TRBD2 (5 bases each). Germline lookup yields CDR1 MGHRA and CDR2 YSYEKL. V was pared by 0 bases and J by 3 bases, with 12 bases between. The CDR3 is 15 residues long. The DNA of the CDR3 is TGCGCCAGCAGCCAAGATCCGGGACCCATCTACGAGCAGTACTTC. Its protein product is CASSQDPGPIYEQYF.

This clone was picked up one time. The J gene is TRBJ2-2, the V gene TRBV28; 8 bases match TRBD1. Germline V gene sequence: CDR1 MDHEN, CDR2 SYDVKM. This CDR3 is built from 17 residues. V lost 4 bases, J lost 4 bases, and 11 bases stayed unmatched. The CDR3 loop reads CASSSPRPGGRTGELFF. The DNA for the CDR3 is TGTGCCAGCAGTTCTCCCCGTCCAGGGGGCCGCACCGGGGAGCTGTTTTTT.

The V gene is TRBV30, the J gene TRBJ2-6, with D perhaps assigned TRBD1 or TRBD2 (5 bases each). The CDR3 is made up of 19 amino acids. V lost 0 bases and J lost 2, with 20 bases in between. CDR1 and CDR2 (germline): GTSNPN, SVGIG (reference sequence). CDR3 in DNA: TGTGCCTGGAGTGTACTCCCCGGCCAGGGACCCGCTGGGGCCAACGTCCTGACTTTC. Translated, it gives CAWSVLPGQGPAGANVLTF.

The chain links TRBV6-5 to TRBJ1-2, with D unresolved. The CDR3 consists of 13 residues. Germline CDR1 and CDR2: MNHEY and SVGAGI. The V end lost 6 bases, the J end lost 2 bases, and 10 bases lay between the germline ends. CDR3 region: CASRTRLNYGYTF. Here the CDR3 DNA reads TGTGCCAGCAGGACCCGTCTCAACTATGGCTACACCTTC.

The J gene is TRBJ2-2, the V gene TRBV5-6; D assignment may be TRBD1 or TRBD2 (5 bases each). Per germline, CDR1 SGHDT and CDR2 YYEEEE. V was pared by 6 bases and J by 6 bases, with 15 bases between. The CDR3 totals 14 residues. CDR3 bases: TGTGCCAGCAACCGGGACCTCGTGGCCGGGGAGCTGTTTTTT. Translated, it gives CASNRDLVAGELFF.

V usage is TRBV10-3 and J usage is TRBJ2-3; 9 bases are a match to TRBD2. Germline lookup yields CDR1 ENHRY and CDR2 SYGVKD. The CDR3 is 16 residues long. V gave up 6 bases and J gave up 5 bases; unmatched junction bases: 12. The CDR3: CAIRGGPGLARDTQYF. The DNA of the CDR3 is TGTGCCATCAGAGGAGGACCGGGACTAGCTCGAGATACGCAGTATTTT.

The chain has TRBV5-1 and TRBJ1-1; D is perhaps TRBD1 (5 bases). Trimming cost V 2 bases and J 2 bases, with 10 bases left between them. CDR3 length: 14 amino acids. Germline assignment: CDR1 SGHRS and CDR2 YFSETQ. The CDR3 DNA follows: TGCGCCAGCAGCTTCCAGGGAGATAACACTGAAGCTTTCTTT. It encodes CASSFQGDNTEAFF.

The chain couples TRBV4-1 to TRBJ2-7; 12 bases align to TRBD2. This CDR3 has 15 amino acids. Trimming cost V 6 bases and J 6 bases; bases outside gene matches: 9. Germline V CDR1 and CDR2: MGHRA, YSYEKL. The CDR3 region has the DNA TGCGCCAGCAGTCCAAGACTAGCGGGAGTGCTCGAGCAGTACTTC. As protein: CASSPRLAGVLEQYF.

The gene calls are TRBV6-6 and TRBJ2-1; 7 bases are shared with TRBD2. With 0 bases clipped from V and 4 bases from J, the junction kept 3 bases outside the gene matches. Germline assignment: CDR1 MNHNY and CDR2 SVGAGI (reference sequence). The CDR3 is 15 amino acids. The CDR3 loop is CASSYSPSGYNEQFF. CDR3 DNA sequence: TGTGCCAGCAGTTACTCTCCTAGCGGTTACAATGAGCAGTTCTTC.

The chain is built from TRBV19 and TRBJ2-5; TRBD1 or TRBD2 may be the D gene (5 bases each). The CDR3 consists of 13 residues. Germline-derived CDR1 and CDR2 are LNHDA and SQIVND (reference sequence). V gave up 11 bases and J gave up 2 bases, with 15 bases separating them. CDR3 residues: CAARGPTQETQYF. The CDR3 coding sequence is TGTGCCGCTCGGGGCCCCACGCAAGAGACCCAGTACTTC.